This T cell receptor beta chain was found in a study of blood T cells in healthy people across ages. Overall study context: About one barcoded beta molecule per two T cells was captured by template switching.

The length of the CDR3 is 13 residues. Each donor gave around 9.3 milliliters of peripheral blood. With respect to this clonotype: Its cognate antigen is unknown.

A second roughly 7 to 12 cycle PCR used barcoded and J-beta primers. MiXCR was run by TCRdb on the 5' RACE reads, yielding one entry per CDR3 protein. The sample gives around 1.5 million distinct CDR3 sequences, 55% to 75% of which show up once; 6.5% to 8.5% is in the top ten. General study results and limits: With naive T cell percentage, TCR beta diversity showed a strong correlation.

Sequenced input: blood. The V gene is TRBV12-1, the J gene TRBJ1-1. TRBV12-1 is recorded as a pseudogene. This receptor was obtained from a man in his late teens or twenties in good health. CDR3 protein: CASSGKDRTEAFF. The CDR3 DNA follows: TGTGCCAGCAGCGGCAAGGACCGCACTGAAGCTTTCTTT.